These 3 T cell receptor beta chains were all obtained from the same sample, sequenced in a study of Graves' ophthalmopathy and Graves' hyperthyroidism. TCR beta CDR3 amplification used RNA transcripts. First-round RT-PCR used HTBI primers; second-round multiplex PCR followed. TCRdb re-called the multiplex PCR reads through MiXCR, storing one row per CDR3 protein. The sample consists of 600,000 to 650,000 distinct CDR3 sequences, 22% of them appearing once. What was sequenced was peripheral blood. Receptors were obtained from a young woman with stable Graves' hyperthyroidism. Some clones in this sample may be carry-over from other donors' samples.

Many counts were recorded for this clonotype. This chain's CDR3 is CASSEKPNYGYTF. CDR3 coding DNA: TGTGCCAGCAGTGAGAAGCCTAACTATGGCTACACCTTC. V gene TRBV6-1 combines with J gene TRBJ1-2, with unresolved D. Trimming stripped 3 bases from V and 0 bases from J, with 5 bases between. Germline V CDR1 and CDR2: MNHNS, SASEGT. The CDR3 is 13 residues long.

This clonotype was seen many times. CDR3 sequence reads: CASSLESSEETQYF. The CDR3 DNA is TGCGCCAGCAGCTTGGAGTCTAGCGAAGAGACCCAGTACTTC. The chain links TRBV5-1 to TRBJ2-5, with a possible D match to TRBD2 (6 bases). V was trimmed by 0 bases and J by 3 bases, leaving 9 bases between them. CDR1 SGHRS and CDR2 YFSETQ come from the germline V gene. The CDR3 is 14 amino acids.

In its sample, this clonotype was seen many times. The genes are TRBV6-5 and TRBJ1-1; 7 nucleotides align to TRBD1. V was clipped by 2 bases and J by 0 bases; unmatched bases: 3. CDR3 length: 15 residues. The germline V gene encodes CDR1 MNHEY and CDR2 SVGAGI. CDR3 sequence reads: CASSYATGLNTEAFF. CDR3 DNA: TGTGCCAGCAGTTACGCGACAGGGTTGAACACTGAAGCTTTCTTT.